This entry lists 21 T cell receptor beta chains sequenced from one sample in a study of blood T cell repertoires in COVID-19. Sequencing used immunoSEQ multiplex PCR; TCRdb keeps in-frame clones, though not all of them. The sample comprises about 26,000 clones, 87% of which are singletons, and around an eighth rests with the top ten. What was sequenced was peripheral blood. All receptors come from a human donor in a cohort sampled during active COVID-19. The donor label of this sample is uncertain.

The V call is TRBV5-1, the J call TRBJ2-5, with D uncertain. The length of the CDR3 is 13 residues. V was cut by 1 base and J by 1 base, with 5 bases left in between. Germline V gene lookup returns CDR1 SGHRS and CDR2 YFSETQ. The CDR3 DNA sequence: TGCGCCAGCAGCTTGCCCGTCCAAGAGACCCAGTACTTC. Translating it yields CASSLPVQETQYF.

This clone is medium-sized (0.01 to 0.1%) within its sample. V gene TRBV7-9 combines with J gene TRBJ1-2; 7 nucleotides agree with TRBD1. V trimming: 3 bases; J trimming: 7 bases; junction bases outside the gene matches: 8. The V gene's germline CDR1 is SEHNR and CDR2 FQNEAQ (reference sequence). The CDR3 contains 14 residues. Written as DNA, the CDR3 is TGTGCCAGCAGCTTGCCGGGACAGACTCGTGGCTACACCTTC. It specifies CASSLPGQTRGYTF.

This sequence joins TRBV29-1 and TRBJ1-1, with a weak D call TRBD1 (5 bases). CDR1 SQVTM and CDR2 ANQGSEA come from the germline V gene. The V and J ends lost 3 bases and 1 base respectively, with 12 bases between them. This CDR3 spans 14 amino acids. The CDR3 bases are TGCAGCGTTGAGGGCCAGACAGCGAACACTGAAGCTTTCTTT. This encodes CSVEGQTANTEAFF.

The V call is TRBV4-3, the J call TRBJ1-6, with TRBD1 as a possible D gene (5 bases). This CDR3 is built from 19 residues. V lost 0 bases to trimming and J lost 0 bases, with 15 bases between them. CDR1 and CDR2 (germline): LGHNA, YSLEER. For the CDR3, the DNA is TGCGCCAGCAGCCAAGAAAGACAGCTAGTTAGCTCCTATAATTCACCCCTCCACTTT. Its protein is CASSQERQLVSSYNSPLHF.

V is TRBV3-1 (or the pseudogene TRBV3-2) and J is TRBJ1-4, with D hard to call. V shed 5 bases and J shed 8 bases, with 9 bases lying between them. The CDR3 spans 12 residues. Per the germline V gene, CDR1 is LGHDT and CDR2 is YNNKEL (reference sequence). In DNA form, the CDR3 reads TGTGCCAGCAGCTCGGGCGGGGAAAAACTGTTTTTT. It is translated as CASSSGGEKLFF.

This chain joins TRBV18 and TRBJ1-2; 9 bases line up with TRBD1. J was trimmed by 5 bases and V by 0 bases; bases with no gene match: 4. CDR1 KGHSH and CDR2 LQKENI come from the germline V gene. This CDR3 spans 15 amino acids. CDR3 protein: CASSPPTGGRYGYTF. The CDR3 coding sequence is TGTGCCAGCTCACCACCGACAGGGGGACGTTATGGCTACACCTTC.

This chain joins TRBV9 and TRBJ2-2, with D possibly matching TRBD2 (6 bases). The germline V and J ends were trimmed by 0 bases and 7 bases, with 13 bases remaining between them. This CDR3 comprises 15 residues. Germline-derived CDR1 and CDR2 are SGDLS and YYNGEE. DNA for the CDR3: TGTGCCAGCAGCGTAGATGGGGGGTTCAACGGGGAGCTGTTTTTT. This gives the protein CASSVDGGFNGELFF.

The chain combines TRBV28 with TRBJ1-1, with D maybe TRBD1 (6 bases). The CDR3 covers 13 residues. Germline V gene data show CDR1 as MDHEN and CDR2 as SYDVKM. The V and J ends lost 10 bases and 4 bases respectively, with 16 bases between them. CDR3 DNA: TGTGCCAACTCTAAAACAGGGAGCACTGAAGCTTTCTTT. This sequence encodes CANSKTGSTEAFF.

This chain links TRBV7-6 with TRBJ2-1; 9 bases map to TRBD2. The CDR3 covers 15 residues. Trimming removed 5 bases from V and 1 base from J; junction bases left unmatched: 3. CDR1 is SGHVS, CDR2 FNYEAQ, per germline. In nucleotides, the CDR3 is TGTGCCAGCAGCCGTCTAGCGGGGTCCTACAATGAGCAGTTCTTC. It encodes CASSRLAGSYNEQFF.

This clone was observed a single time. The V call is TRBV28, the J call TRBJ2-4, with TRBD2 identical over 8 bases. Losses at the gene ends were 5 bases for V and 2 bases for J; bases not matched to a gene: 8. Looked up from germline, CDR1 is MDHEN and CDR2 is SYDVKM. CDR3 size: 16 residues. This chain's CDR3 is CASSGTGTRSKNIQYF. DNA for the CDR3: TGTGCCAGCAGTGGAACCGGGACTAGGTCCAAAAACATTCAGTACTTC.

There are a few counts of this clone. The rearrangement links TRBV10-3 to TRBJ1-1; 9 bases match TRBD1. J lost 4 bases, V lost 10 bases, and 16 bases had no gene match. Germline loops: CDR1 ENHRY, CDR2 SYGVKD. The CDR3 is 16 amino acids. The CDR3 region is CATNPGTGTIVTEAFF. CDR3 bases: TGTGCCACTAACCCAGGGACAGGGACGATAGTCACTGAAGCTTTCTTT.

The V gene is TRBV7-2, the J gene TRBJ1-1; D is unclear. V was pared by 0 bases and J by 7 bases, with 12 bases between. This CDR3 spans 14 amino acids. Per the germline V gene, CDR1 is SGHTA and CDR2 is FQGNSA. For the CDR3, the DNA is TGTGCCAGCAGCTTAGCTTCTCTCGGACTTGAAGCTTTCTTT. Translation gives CASSLASLGLEAFF.

The chain employs TRBV6-4 and TRBJ1-6, with D unresolved. CDR3 length: 10 residues. V lost 7 bases to trimming and J lost 7 bases, with 2 bases between them. The germline gives CDR1 MRHNA, CDR2 SNTAGT. The CDR3 is CASTNSPLHF. CDR3 in DNA: TGTGCCAGCACGAATTCACCCCTCCACTTT.

The V call is TRBV5-1, the J call TRBJ2-7, with TRBD2 matching 10 bases. The V segment lost 4 bases and the J segment 4 bases; nucleotides outside the gene matches: 11. The germline V gene encodes CDR1 SGHRS and CDR2 YFSETQ. This CDR3 comprises 16 residues. Here the CDR3 reads CASSNTGTSVSYEQYF. CDR3 nucleotide sequence: TGCGCCAGCAGCAATACCGGGACTAGCGTCTCGTACGAGCAGTACTTC.

This chain joins TRBV2 and TRBJ1-2, with D unresolved. Per the germline V gene, CDR1 is SNHLY and CDR2 is FYNNEI. V gave up 2 bases and J gave up 8 bases, with 12 bases separating them. This CDR3 contains 13 residues. The CDR3 coding sequence is TGTGCCAGCAGTGAACAGGACTCAGGCGGCTACACCTTC. This encodes CASSEQDSGGYTF.

Only a few counts were recorded for this clone. This chain joins TRBV10-2 and TRBJ2-1; tentative D call: TRBD2 (6 bases). V lost 4 bases to trimming and J lost 3 bases, with 16 bases between them. The germline V gene has CDR1 WSHSY and CDR2 SAAADI. The CDR3 spans 16 residues. Written as DNA, the CDR3 is TGCGCCAGCAGTGGGGCCTGGAGGGGTAGCTACAATGAGCAGTTCTTC. This gives the protein CASSGAWRGSYNEQFF.

This clone was recorded once. The chain recombines TRBV2 with TRBJ1-4; 11 positions match TRBD1. In germline, CDR1 is SNHLY, CDR2 FYNNEI. The CDR3 covers 14 residues. The ends lost 3 bases at V and 10 bases at J; junction bases unmatched: 4. CDR3 region: CASSDGTGGSKLFF. In DNA form, the CDR3 reads TGTGCCAGCAGTGATGGGACAGGGGGGTCAAAACTGTTTTTT.

This clone was observed once. The CDR3 is CSAFSTRYEQYF. In DNA, the CDR3 is TGCAGCGCATTTTCAACTAGGTACGAGCAGTACTTC. The chain joins TRBV29-1 to TRBJ2-7, with a possible D match to TRBD2 (5 bases). CDR3 size: 12 residues. V was shortened by 7 bases and J by 4 bases, with 14 bases between the two germline ends. Per germline, CDR1 SQVTM and CDR2 ANQGSEA.

The V gene is TRBV7-9, the J gene TRBJ1-2; D might be TRBD1 (5 bases). Deletions cut 5 bases from V and 6 bases from J, with 13 bases between. Germline values: CDR1 SEHNR, CDR2 FQNEAQ (reference sequence). The CDR3 length is 13 residues. The CDR3 protein is CASSRRLGDGYTF. As DNA, the CDR3 is TGTGCCAGCAGCCGTAGGCTAGGGGATGGCTACACCTTC.

This clone appeared a few times. The chain couples TRBV20-1 to TRBJ1-5; D gene ambiguous. The V end was cut by 3 bases, the J end by 6 bases, with 15 bases between. The CDR3 is 14 residues long. The germline V gene has CDR1 DFQATT and CDR2 SNEGSKA (reference sequence). CDR3 loop: CSASLATGSQPQHF. CDR3 sequence (DNA): TGCAGTGCTAGTTTGGCCACCGGGAGTCAGCCCCAGCATTTT.

The rearrangement uses TRBV18 and TRBJ2-1; 10 bases align to TRBD1. Germline loops: CDR1 KGHSH, CDR2 LQKENI. The V and J ends lost 6 bases and 6 bases, in that order; junction bases with no gene match: 8. CDR3 size: 15 residues. CDR3 sequence (DNA): TGTGCCAGCTCGCTCGGGACAGGGGCCGCCAATGAGCAGTTCTTC. It encodes CASSLGTGAANEQFF.